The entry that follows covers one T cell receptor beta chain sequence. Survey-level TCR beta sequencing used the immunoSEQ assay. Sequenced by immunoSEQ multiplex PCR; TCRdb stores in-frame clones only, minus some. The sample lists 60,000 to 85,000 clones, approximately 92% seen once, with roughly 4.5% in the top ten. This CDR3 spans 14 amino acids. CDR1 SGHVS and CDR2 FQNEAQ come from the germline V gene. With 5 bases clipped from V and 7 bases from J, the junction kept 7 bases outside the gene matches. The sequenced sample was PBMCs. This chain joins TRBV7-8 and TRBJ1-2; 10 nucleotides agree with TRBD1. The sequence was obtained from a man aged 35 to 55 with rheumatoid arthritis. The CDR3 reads CASSVVGQGVGYTF. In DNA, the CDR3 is TGTGCCAGCAGCGTAGTCGGACAGGGGGTTGGCTACACCTTC.